This TCR beta chain was sequenced for a study of T-cell memory formation after mild COVID-19. V lost 2 bases and J 5 bases, leaving 10 bases between the germline ends. This CDR3 is 14 amino acids long. This clonotype has more than one count but fewer than ten. Its antigen remains unidentified. Constant-segment primers were used for 5'RACE, and the resulting TCR alpha and TCR beta cDNA libraries carried sample barcodes and UMIs. Via MiXCR, TCRdb re-called the 5' RACE reads, giving one row per CDR3 protein. The sample carries approximately 250,000 distinct CDR3 sequences, 16% recorded once. Study-level findings and limits: The study found balanced CD4/CD8 in clones contracting day 15 to 85 and a CD4+ lean in later expanders. In second-wave clones peaking day 37, SARS-CoV-2 specificity remained unconfirmed. CD4+ contracting clones were found mainly in CM and EM, and CD8+ ones in EMRA.

Sequenced: PBMCs or a T cell subset sorted from them (not recorded which). This TCR derives from a man aged 18-30 years who had mild COVID-19 (a few samples of this study predate the infection). Cell type and time point are not known. The rearrangement links TRBV12-3 or TRBV12-4 to TRBJ1-5; D is perhaps TRBD1 (6 bases). The CDR3 sequence is CASSLQGQYQPQHF. The CDR3 DNA reads TGTGCCAGCAGTTTACAGGGGCAATATCAGCCCCAGCATTTT.